This T cell receptor beta chain was observed in a study of blood T cell repertoires in COVID-19. Clinical histories supplied by participants themselves formed the basis of cohort assignment. Data came from immunoSEQ multiplex PCR; TCRdb stores just in-frame clones and leaves some out. The sample contains approximately 340,000 clones, roughly nine tenths of which appear only once. Germline V gene sequence: CDR1 SGHRS, CDR2 YFSETQ. V shed 0 bases and J 11 bases; nucleotides not matched to a gene: 5. The CDR3 is 15 amino acids. This clone occurred a few times. This chain uses TRBV5-1 with TRBJ1-6; 10 bases are a match to TRBD1. Source material: PBMCs or T cells enriched from blood (not recorded which). The clonotype was recovered from a woman aged 40 to 50 who had been exposed to COVID-19. CDR3 sequence reads: CASSLAGTGVAPLHF. The DNA of the CDR3 is TGCGCCAGCAGCTTGGCCGGGACAGGGGTGGCACCCCTCCACTTT.